The entry below gives a single T cell receptor (beta chain) sequence along with its context. Antigen: not known. This record comes from a study of PD-1 blockade in mismatch repair-deficient tumors. Study in general: All were previously treated, progressing patients with eleven to twelve mismatch repair-deficient cancer types.

Study-wide results and caveats: Tumor-resident clones, often undetectable pretreatment in blood, expanded then contracted after pembrolizumab.

Here immunoSEQ multiplex PCR was the method, and the copy in TCRdb shows in-frame clones only, minus some. The profile shows fewer than 20,000 clones, 80% to 85% of them singletons. From germline, CDR1 is SGHRS and CDR2 YFSETQ. The CDR3 runs to 14 residues. V shed 7 bases, J shed 4 bases, and the junction held 4 bases outside the gene matches. All patients were mismatch repair deficient, assessed by either PCR or immunohistochemistry. The TCR-sequenced patients were a few responders to pembrolizumab. The chain combines TRBV5-1 with TRBJ2-1, with 11 bases that match TRBD2. Sequences were derived from PBMCs, sampled 4 weeks after starting pembrolizumab. This TCR was recovered from an adult with mismatch repair-deficient cancer. The CDR3 coding sequence is TGCGCCAGCGAACGACTAGCGGGATACAATGAGCAGTTCTTC. Translation gives CASERLAGYNEQFF.